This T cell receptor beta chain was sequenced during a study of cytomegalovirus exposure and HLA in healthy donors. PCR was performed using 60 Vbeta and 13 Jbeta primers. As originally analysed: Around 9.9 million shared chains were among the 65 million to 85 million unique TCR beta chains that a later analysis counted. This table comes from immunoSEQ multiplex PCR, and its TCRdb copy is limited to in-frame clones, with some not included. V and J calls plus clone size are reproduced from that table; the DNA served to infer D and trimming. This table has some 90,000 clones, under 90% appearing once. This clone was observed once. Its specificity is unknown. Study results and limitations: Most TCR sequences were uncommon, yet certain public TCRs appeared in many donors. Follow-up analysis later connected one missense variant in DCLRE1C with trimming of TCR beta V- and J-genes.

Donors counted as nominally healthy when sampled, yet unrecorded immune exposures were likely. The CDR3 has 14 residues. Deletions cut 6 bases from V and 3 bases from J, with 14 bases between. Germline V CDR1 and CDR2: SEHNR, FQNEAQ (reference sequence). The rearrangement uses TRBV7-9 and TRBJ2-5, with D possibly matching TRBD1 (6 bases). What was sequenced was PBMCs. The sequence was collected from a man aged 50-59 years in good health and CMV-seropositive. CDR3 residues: CASRDRDTKETQYF. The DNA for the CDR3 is TGTGCCAGCAGAGACCGGGACACTAAAGAGACCCAGTACTTC.